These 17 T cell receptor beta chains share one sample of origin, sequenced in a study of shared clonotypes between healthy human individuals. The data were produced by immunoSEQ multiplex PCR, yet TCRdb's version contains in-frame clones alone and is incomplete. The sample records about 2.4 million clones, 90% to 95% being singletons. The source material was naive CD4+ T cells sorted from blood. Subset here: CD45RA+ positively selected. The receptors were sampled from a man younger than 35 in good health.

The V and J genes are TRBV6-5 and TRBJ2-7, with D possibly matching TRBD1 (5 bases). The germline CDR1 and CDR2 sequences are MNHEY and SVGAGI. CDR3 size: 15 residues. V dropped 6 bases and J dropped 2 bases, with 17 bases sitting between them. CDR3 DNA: TGTGCCAGCAGAGGGGATCAGGAAACAACCTACGAGCAGTACTTC. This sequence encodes CASRGDQETTYEQYF.

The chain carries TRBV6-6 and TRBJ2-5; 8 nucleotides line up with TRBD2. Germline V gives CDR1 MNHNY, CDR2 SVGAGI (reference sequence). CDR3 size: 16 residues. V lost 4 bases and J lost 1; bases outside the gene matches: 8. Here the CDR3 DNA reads TGTGCCAGCAGTTCTCCTAGCGGGCGTCTCCAAGAGACCCAGTACTTC. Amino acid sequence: CASSSPSGRLQETQYF.

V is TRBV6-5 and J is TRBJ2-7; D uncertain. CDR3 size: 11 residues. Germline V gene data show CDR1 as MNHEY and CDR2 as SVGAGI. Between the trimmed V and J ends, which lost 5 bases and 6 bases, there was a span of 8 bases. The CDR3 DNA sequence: TGTGCCAGCAGTGCGAGTGGCGAGCAGTACTTC. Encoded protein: CASSASGEQYF.

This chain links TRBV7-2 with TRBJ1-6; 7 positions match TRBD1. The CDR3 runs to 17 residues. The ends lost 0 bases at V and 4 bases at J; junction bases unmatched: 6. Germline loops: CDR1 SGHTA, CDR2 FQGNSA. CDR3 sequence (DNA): TGTGCCAGCAGCTTAGCGCTCGGGACAGAATATAATTCACCCCTCCACTTT. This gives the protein CASSLALGTEYNSPLHF.

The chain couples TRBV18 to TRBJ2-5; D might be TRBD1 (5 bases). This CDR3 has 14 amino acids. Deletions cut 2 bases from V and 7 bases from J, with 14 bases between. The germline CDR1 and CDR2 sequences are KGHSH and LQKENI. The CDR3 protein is CASSPGQGLGTQYF. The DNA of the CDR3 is TGTGCCAGCTCACCAGGACAAGGGCTGGGGACCCAGTACTTC.

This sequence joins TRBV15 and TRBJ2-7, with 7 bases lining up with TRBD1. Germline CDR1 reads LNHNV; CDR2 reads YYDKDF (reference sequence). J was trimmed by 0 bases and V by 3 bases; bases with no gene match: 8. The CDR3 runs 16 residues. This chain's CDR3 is CATSRAPGQSSYEQYF. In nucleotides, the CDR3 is TGTGCCACCAGCAGGGCTCCGGGACAGAGCTCCTACGAGCAGTACTTC.

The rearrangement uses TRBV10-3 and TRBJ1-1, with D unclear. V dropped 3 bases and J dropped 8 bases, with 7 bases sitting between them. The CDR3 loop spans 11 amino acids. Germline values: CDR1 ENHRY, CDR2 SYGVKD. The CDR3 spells CAISERQEAFF. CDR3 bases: TGTGCCATCAGTGAAAGGCAGGAAGCTTTCTTT.

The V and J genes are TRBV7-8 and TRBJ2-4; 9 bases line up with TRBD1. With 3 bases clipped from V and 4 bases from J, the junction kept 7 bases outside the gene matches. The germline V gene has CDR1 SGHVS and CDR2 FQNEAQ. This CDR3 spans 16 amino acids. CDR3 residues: CASSLAGTGFKNIQYF. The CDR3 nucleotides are TGTGCCAGCAGCTTGGCCGGGACAGGGTTTAAAAACATTCAGTACTTC.

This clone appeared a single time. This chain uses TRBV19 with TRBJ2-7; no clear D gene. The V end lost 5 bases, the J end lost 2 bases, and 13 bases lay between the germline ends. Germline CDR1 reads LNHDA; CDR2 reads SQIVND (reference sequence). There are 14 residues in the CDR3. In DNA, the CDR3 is TGTGCCAGTAGTGACCAGGCCCGAACCTACGAGCAGTACTTC. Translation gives CASSDQARTYEQYF. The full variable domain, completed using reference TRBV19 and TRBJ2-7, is DGGITQSPKYLFRKEGQNVTLSCEQNLNHDAMYWYRQDPGQGLRLIYYSQIVNDFQKGDIAEGYSVSREKKESFPLTVTSAQKNPTAFYLCASSDQARTYEQYFGPGTRLTVT.

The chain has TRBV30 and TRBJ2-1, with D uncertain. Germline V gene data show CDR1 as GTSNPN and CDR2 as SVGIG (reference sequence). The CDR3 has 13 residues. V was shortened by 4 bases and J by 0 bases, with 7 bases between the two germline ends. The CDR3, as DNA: TGTGCCTGGATGGGGTCCTCCTACAATGAGCAGTTCTTC. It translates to CAWMGSSYNEQFF.

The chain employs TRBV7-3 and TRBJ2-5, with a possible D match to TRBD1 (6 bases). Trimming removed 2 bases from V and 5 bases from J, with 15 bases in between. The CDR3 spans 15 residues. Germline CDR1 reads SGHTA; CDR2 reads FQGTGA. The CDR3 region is CASSLVGARVETQYF. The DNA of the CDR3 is TGTGCCAGCAGCTTAGTGGGGGCGCGGGTGGAGACCCAGTACTTC.

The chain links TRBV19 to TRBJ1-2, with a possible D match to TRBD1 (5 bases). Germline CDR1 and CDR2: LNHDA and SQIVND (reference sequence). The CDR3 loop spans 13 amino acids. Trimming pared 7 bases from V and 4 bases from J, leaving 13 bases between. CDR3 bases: TGTGCCAGTATTCGCAGGGAAAGCTATGGCTACACCTTC. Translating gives CASIRRESYGYTF.

The CDR3 here is CASSGGPGNIQYF. In nucleotides, the CDR3 is TGTGCCAGCAGTGGCGGTCCAGGGAACATTCAGTACTTC. This chain links TRBV25-1 with TRBJ2-4, with TRBD1 as a possible D gene (5 bases). V lost 4 bases, J lost 7 bases, and 11 bases lay in between. The CDR3 is 13 amino acids. The germline CDR1 and CDR2 sequences are MGHDK and SYGVNS.

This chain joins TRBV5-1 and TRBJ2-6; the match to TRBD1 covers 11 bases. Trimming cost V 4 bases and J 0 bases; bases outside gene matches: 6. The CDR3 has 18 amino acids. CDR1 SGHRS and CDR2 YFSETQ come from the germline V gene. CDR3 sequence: CASSASGTGGSGANVLTF. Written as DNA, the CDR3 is TGCGCCAGCAGCGCTTCCGGGACAGGGGGCTCTGGGGCCAACGTCCTGACTTTC.

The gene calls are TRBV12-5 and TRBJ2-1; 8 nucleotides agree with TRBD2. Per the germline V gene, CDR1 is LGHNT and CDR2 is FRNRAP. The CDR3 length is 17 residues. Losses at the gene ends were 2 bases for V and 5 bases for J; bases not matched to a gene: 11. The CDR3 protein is CASGLLISGALNNEQFF. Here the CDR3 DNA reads TGTGCTAGTGGTTTGCTCATTAGCGGGGCCCTTAACAATGAGCAGTTCTTC.

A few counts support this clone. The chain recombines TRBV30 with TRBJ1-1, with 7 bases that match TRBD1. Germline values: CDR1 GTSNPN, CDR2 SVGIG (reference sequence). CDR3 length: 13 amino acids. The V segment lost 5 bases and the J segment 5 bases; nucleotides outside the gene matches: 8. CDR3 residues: CAWGRQGLTEAFF. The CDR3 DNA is TGTGCCTGGGGGAGACAGGGCTTGACTGAAGCTTTCTTT.

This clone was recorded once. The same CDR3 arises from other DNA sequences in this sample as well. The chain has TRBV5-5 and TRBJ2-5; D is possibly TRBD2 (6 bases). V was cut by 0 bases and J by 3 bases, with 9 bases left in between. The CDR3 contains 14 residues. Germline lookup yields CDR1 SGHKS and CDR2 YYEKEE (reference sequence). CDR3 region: CASSLAGTEETQYF. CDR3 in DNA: TGTGCCAGCAGCTTGGCCGGGACTGAAGAGACCCAGTACTTC.